This entry concerns a single TCR beta chain. These data belong to a study of cytomegalovirus exposure and HLA in healthy donors. In the PCR, 60 Vbeta and 13 Jbeta primers were used. The data were produced by immunoSEQ multiplex PCR, yet TCRdb's version contains in-frame clones alone and is incomplete. The sample has 150,000 to 200,000 clones, 60% to 85% seen once. Germline trimming cut 3 bases from V and 1 base from J; bases unmatched to any gene: 2. The CDR3 length is 14 residues. Per germline, CDR1 SGHRS and CDR2 YFSETQ. The sequencing sample was made of PBMCs. The chain has TRBV5-1 and TRBJ2-5; 8 bases align to TRBD2. The source is a woman aged 40 to 55 in good health and CMV-seronegative. The CDR3 region has the DNA TGCGCCAGCAGCTCCACTAGCGGCCAAGAGACCCAGTACTTC. Encoded protein: CASSSTSGQETQYF. Using reference TRBV5-1 and TRBJ2-5 for the parts outside the CDR3, the full variable domain is KAGVTQTPRYLIKTRGQQVTLSCSPISGHRSVSWYQQTPGQGLQFLFEYFSETQRNKGNFPGRFSGRQFSNSRSEMNVSTLELGDSALYLCASSSTSGQETQYFGPGTRLLVL.